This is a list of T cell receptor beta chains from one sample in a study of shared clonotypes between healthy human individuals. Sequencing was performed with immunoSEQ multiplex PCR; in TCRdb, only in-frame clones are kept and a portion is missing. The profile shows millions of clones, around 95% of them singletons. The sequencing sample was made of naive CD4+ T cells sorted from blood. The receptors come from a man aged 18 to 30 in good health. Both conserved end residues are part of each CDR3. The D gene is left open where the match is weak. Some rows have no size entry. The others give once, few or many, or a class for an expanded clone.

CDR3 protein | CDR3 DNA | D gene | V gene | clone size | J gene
CASSEATSGGPDTQYF | TGTGCCAGCAGTGAAGCAACAAGTGGGGGCCCAGATACGCAGTATTTT | . | TRBV6-4 | once | TRBJ2-3
CASSLEAGGRLTF | TGTGCTAGCAGCTTAGAGGCAGGGGGGCGTTTAACATTC | TRBD1 | TRBV7-7 | . | TRBJ1-2
CASSSGPSRGQGTYEQYF | TGTGCCAGCAGTTCGGGCCCGTCAAGAGGACAGGGGACCTACGAGCAGTACTTC | TRBD1 | TRBV27 | . | TRBJ2-7
CASSFGLAGSSYEQYF | TGTGCCAGCAGCTTTGGACTAGCGGGAAGCTCCTACGAGCAGTACTTC | TRBD2 | TRBV7-9 | . | TRBJ2-7
CASRQRGPDTQYF | TGTGCCAGCAGGCAACGGGGGCCAGATACGCAGTATTTT | . | TRBV6-6 | . | TRBJ2-3
CAISGDARVEPQHF | TGTGCCATCAGTGGGGATGCTCGGGTTGAGCCCCAGCATTTT | . | TRBV10-3 | . | TRBJ1-5
CATSQGQETQYF | TGTGCCACCTCACAGGGACAAGAGACCCAGTACTTC | . | TRBV10-3 | . | TRBJ2-5
CASSNWDYGYTF | TGTGCCAGCAGCAATTGGGATTATGGCTACACCTTC | . | TRBV5-6 | . | TRBJ1-2
CASSLEPGGDYGYTF | TGTGCCAGCAGCTTGGAGCCGGGGGGCGACTATGGCTACACCTTC | . | TRBV5-6 | . | TRBJ1-2
CACPPLAGSSGANVLTF | TGTGCCTGCCCCCCCCTAGCGGGAAGCTCTGGGGCCAACGTCCTGACTTTC | TRBD2 | TRBV30 | . | TRBJ2-6
CASSSPKISYEQYF | TGTGCCAGCAGTTCCCCCAAAATTTCCTACGAGCAGTACTTC | . | TRBV6-5 | . | TRBJ2-7
CATSRVTGNTGELFF | TGTGCCACCAGCAGAGTTACAGGGAACACCGGGGAGCTGTTTTTT | . | TRBV15 | . | TRBJ2-2
CATSRAPQQGRYGYTF | TGTGCCACCAGCAGAGCCCCTCAACAGGGGCGATATGGCTACACCTTC | TRBD1 | TRBV15 | . | TRBJ1-2
CASSYAGDPNEKLFF | TGTGCCAGCAGTTACGCGGGGGATCCTAATGAAAAACTGTTTTTT | . | TRBV6-5 | . | TRBJ1-4
CASSLRGEAFF | TGTGCCAGCAGTTTGCGGGGTGAAGCTTTCTTT | . | TRBV28 | . | TRBJ1-1
CASSFGLAGYNEQFF | TGTGCCAGCAGCTTCGGACTAGCGGGGTACAATGAGCAGTTCTTC | TRBD2 | TRBV11-1 | few | TRBJ2-1
CASNSRDREETQYF | TGTGCCAGCAACTCGAGAGACAGGGAAGAGACCCAGTACTTC | TRBD1 | TRBV11-2 | . | TRBJ2-5
CASSGSGDYNSPLHF | TGTGCCAGCAGTGGATCGGGGGATTATAATTCACCCCTCCACTTT | . | TRBV25-1 | . | TRBJ1-6
CAWRETGRLPFF | TGTGCCTGGAGGGAGACAGGGCGGCTGCCTTTCTTT | TRBD1 | TRBV30 | . | TRBJ1-1
CASSTTGQHSYEQYF | TGCGCCAGCAGTACTACAGGACAGCACTCCTACGAGCAGTACTTC | . | TRBV5-1 | . | TRBJ2-7
CASSLMAGGADTQYF | TGTGCCAGCAGCTTAATGGCGGGAGGCGCAGATACGCAGTATTTT | TRBD2 | TRBV11-2 | once | TRBJ2-3
CASSSTSGSVGVSQYF | TGTGCCAGCAGCTCGACTAGCGGGAGTGTTGGAGTGTCCCAGTACTTC | TRBD2 | TRBV11-2 | . | TRBJ2-5
CASSVGLAGVTLTDTQYF | TGTGCCAGCAGCGTGGGACTAGCGGGGGTTACCCTCACAGATACGCAGTATTTT | TRBD2 | TRBV9 | . | TRBJ2-3
CSVARAGEQYF | TGCAGCGTTGCCAGGGCGGGGGAGCAGTACTTC | . | TRBV29-1 | . | TRBJ2-7
CASSLEASGRRSYEQYF | TGTGCCAGCAGCTTAGAAGCGAGTGGAAGACGGTCGTACGAGCAGTACTTC | . | TRBV7-2 | . | TRBJ2-7
CAISEGGAVSHEQFF | TGTGCCATCAGTGAAGGCGGGGCCGTTTCTCATGAGCAGTTCTTC | . | TRBV10-3 | . | TRBJ2-1
CASMWGDRANYGYTF | TGTGCCTCAATGTGGGGGGACAGAGCTAACTATGGCTACACCTTC | TRBD1 | TRBV5-6 | . | TRBJ1-2
CASSLALTDTSYGYTF | TGCGCCAGCAGCTTGGCCCTAACCGACACGTCCTATGGCTACACCTTC | . | TRBV5-1 | . | TRBJ1-2
CASSLRTGSGTGELFF | TGTGCCAGCAGCCTAAGGACAGGGAGTGGGACCGGGGAGCTGTTTTTT | TRBD1 | TRBV14 | . | TRBJ2-2
CASSLAASGRAWEETQYF | TGCGCCAGCAGCTTGGCGGCTAGCGGGAGGGCCTGGGAAGAGACCCAGTACTTC | TRBD2 | TRBV5-1 | once | TRBJ2-5
CASSFTPTDSAVRDGYTF | TGCGCCAGCAGCTTCACACCAACGGACTCTGCGGTCCGCGATGGCTACACCTTC | . | TRBV5-1 | . | TRBJ1-2
CASTPGVGNEQFF | TGTGCCAGCACTCCTGGGGTCGGCAATGAGCAGTTCTTC | . | TRBV6-6 | . | TRBJ2-1
CASKDPWTNQPQHF | TGTGCCAGCAAAGATCCCTGGACCAATCAGCCCCAGCATTTT | . | TRBV6-1 | . | TRBJ1-5
CSVERQGLRNIQYF | TGCAGCGTTGAACGGCAGGGGCTTCGGAACATTCAGTACTTC | . | TRBV29-1 | once | TRBJ2-4
CASSESTLAKNIQYF | TGCGCCAGCAGTGAGTCGACCCTAGCCAAAAACATTCAGTACTTC | . | TRBV10-1 | . | TRBJ2-4
CASSLNVLGSTDTQYF | TGTGCCAGCAGCTTAAATGTTCTGGGTTCCACAGATACGCAGTATTTT | . | TRBV11-3 | . | TRBJ2-3
CASSPGGFNYGYTF | TGCGCCAGCAGTCCCGGGGGGTTCAACTATGGCTACACCTTC | . | TRBV10-1 | . | TRBJ1-2
CASSLGQGAGQPQHF | TGTGCCAGCAGCTTGGGACAGGGGGCGGGACAGCCCCAGCATTTT | TRBD1 | TRBV28 | . | TRBJ1-5
CASSLGGLSPLNTEAFF | TGTGCCAGCAGCTTGGGGGGGTTGTCACCGTTGAACACTGAAGCTTTCTTT | . | TRBV5-4 | . | TRBJ1-1
CASSYSTRSTEAFF | TGTGCCAGCAGTTACTCGACCAGGAGCACTGAAGCTTTCTTT | . | TRBV6-5 | . | TRBJ1-1
CAWSVGGQGNQPQHF | TGTGCCTGGAGTGTTGGCGGACAGGGAAATCAGCCCCAGCATTTT | TRBD1 | TRBV30 | . | TRBJ1-5
CAWSERSGANVLTF | TGTGCCTGGAGTGAACGCTCTGGGGCCAACGTCCTGACTTTC | . | TRBV30 | . | TRBJ2-6
CASSDSMLKGGHEQFF | TGTGCCAGCAGTGACTCGATGCTAAAGGGTGGCCATGAGCAGTTCTTC | . | TRBV6-4 | . | TRBJ2-1
CASSFGLPTDTQYF | TGCGCCAGCAGCTTCGGTCTACCCACAGATACGCAGTATTTT | . | TRBV5-1 | . | TRBJ2-3
CASSDRDRSYEQYF | TGTGCCAGCAGCGACCGGGACCGCTCCTACGAGCAGTACTTC | . | TRBV7-9 | once | TRBJ2-7
CASSVDISGSNNEQFF | TGTGCCAGCAGCGTAGATATTAGCGGGAGCAACAATGAGCAGTTCTTC | TRBD2 | TRBV9 | . | TRBJ2-1
CASSLRTSGSYEQYF | TGCGCCAGCAGCCTTCGGACTAGCGGGAGTTACGAGCAGTACTTC | TRBD2 | TRBV5-1 | . | TRBJ2-7
CAIRDRRDDEQYF | TGTGCCATCAGGGATCGCAGGGACGACGAGCAGTACTTC | . | TRBV10-3 | . | TRBJ2-7
CASSLMEVDRTQYF | TGTGCCAGCAGCTTAATGGAGGTAGACAGGACCCAGTACTTC | . | TRBV11-1 | . | TRBJ2-5
CAWRSRGQGERYGYTF | TGTGCCTGGAGATCTCGTGGACAGGGTGAGCGCTATGGCTACACCTTC | TRBD1 | TRBV30 | . | TRBJ1-2
CASSPEGYTF | TGCGCCAGCAGCCCGGAAGGCTACACCTTC | . | TRBV23-1 | . | TRBJ1-2
CASSGRGASTGELFF | TGTGCCAGTAGTGGTCGGGGGGCCAGCACCGGGGAGCTGTTTTTT | . | TRBV19 | . | TRBJ2-2
CAIRAALASHEQFF | TGTGCCATCAGGGCTGCCCTAGCGAGCCATGAGCAGTTCTTC | . | TRBV10-3 | . | TRBJ2-1